This TCR beta chain was retrieved from a study of T cell responses to AZD1222 COVID-19 vaccine. The CDR3 runs 11 residues. Germline loops: CDR1 SEHNR, CDR2 FQNEAQ (reference sequence). V was clipped by 4 bases and J by 16 bases, with 14 bases between them. Repertoires were generated with immunoSEQ multiplex PCR, while TCRdb's copy carries only in-frame clones and drops some. The table records 110,000 to 150,000 clones, 90% of them present only once. The rearrangement links TRBV7-9 to TRBJ1-3, with a weak D call TRBD1 (5 bases). The material sequenced was peripheral blood, taken on day 0 of AZD1222 vaccination. The receptor's source is an adult in good health. The CDR3 region has the DNA TGTGCCAGCAGCTCCAGCGCGGCAGGGTATTTT. This gives the protein CASSSSAAGYF.